The 7 T cell receptor beta chains reported below all come from one sample, sequenced in a study of T cells in Graves' hyperthyroidism and ophthalmopathy (dated by TCRdb to the late 2010s). Preparation of the library involved multiplex PCR. The data were produced on an Illumina HiSeq 2000. The TCR beta CDR3 regions were amplified from RNA transcripts. The TCR CDR3 was subjected to a first round of RT-PCR using the HTBI primer set and the Qiagen OneStep RT-PCR kit. The public reads were reanalyzed by TCRdb: fastp trimming at Q25, MiXCR alignment, in-frame beta chains only. Rows merge per CDR3 protein into single entries with the most common DNA and genes. The sample data list approximately 260,000 distinct CDR3 sequences, and roughly 15% of these were observed just once. Over 30% of the sample goes to the ten largest clones. Sequencing used blood. These receptors all come from a woman aged 45-60 years with Graves' hyperthyroidism that later progressed to Graves' ophthalmopathy.

The sample holds many counts of this clonotype. The CDR3 reads CASSLSPPGYEQYF. In nucleotides, the CDR3 is TGTGCCAGCAGTTTATCGCCTCCGGGATACGAGCAGTACTTC. V and J are TRBV28 and TRBJ2-7; the D gene is possibly TRBD2 (5 bases). There are 14 residues in the CDR3. The V gene's germline CDR1 is MDHEN and CDR2 SYDVKM. The V end lost 1 base, the J end lost 4 bases, and 11 bases lay between the germline ends.

Many counts were recorded for this clonotype. This rearrangement joins TRBV5-1 to TRBJ2-7, with D perhaps matching TRBD2 (6 bases). The CDR3 covers 16 residues. Germline V gene data show CDR1 as SGHRS and CDR2 as YFSETQ. V dropped 0 bases and J dropped 0 bases, with 13 bases sitting between them. The CDR3: CASSLAPRLDSYEQYF. CDR3 sequence (DNA): TGCGCCAGCAGCTTGGCCCCCCGACTAGACTCCTACGAGCAGTACTTC.

The gene calls are TRBV3-1 and TRBJ2-2; TRBD2 agrees at 16 bases. Germline V gene sequence: CDR1 LGHDT, CDR2 YNNKEL (reference sequence). The J segment lost 9 bases and the V segment lost 1 base, leaving 8 bases of the junction unmatched. The CDR3 is 18 amino acids. CDR3 nucleotide sequence: TGTGCCAGCAGCCAAGGCTCGGGGACTAGCGGGAGGGCCCGGGAGCTGTTTTTT. Protein product: CASSQGSGTSGRARELFF.

This clonotype has ten or more counts. The chain has TRBV13 and TRBJ2-7; 16 bases line up with TRBD2. Germline trimming cut 4 bases from V and 6 bases from J; bases unmatched to any gene: 9. The CDR3 length is 17 residues. The V gene's germline CDR1 is PRHDT and CDR2 FYEKMQ (reference sequence). The CDR3 sequence: CASSSGLAGGRYGEQYF. Written as DNA, the CDR3 is TGTGCCAGCAGCTCGGGACTAGCGGGAGGGCGATATGGCGAGCAGTACTTC.

This clonotype has ten or more counts. The chain joins TRBV7-3 to TRBJ1-2; D gene unclear. CDR3 length equals 14 residues. Germline V gene data show CDR1 as SGHTA and CDR2 as FQGTGA. V shed 2 bases and J shed 3 bases, with 10 bases lying between them. The CDR3 region has the DNA TGTGCCAGCAGCTTAGGCCCGGCGGACTATGGCTACACCTTC. Translation: CASSLGPADYGYTF.

This clonotype was seen many times. The chain carries TRBV6-5 and TRBJ2-1; D remains ambiguous. The CDR3 runs to 16 residues. Trimming removed 3 bases from V and 0 bases from J, with 12 bases in between. Germline V gene lookup returns CDR1 MNHEY and CDR2 SVGAGI. The CDR3 nucleotides are TGTGCCAGCAGTTATAATCCGACCCGCTCCTACAATGAGCAGTTCTTC. Translating it yields CASSYNPTRSYNEQFF.

This rearrangement joins TRBV5-1 to TRBJ1-1; TRBD1 matches at 7 bases. CDR1 is SGHRS, CDR2 YFSETQ, per germline. With 4 bases clipped from V and 6 bases from J, the junction kept 0 bases outside the gene matches. The length of the CDR3 is 11 residues. In DNA form, the CDR3 reads TGCGCCAGCAGCGGGACAGCTGAAGCTTTCTTT. This codes for CASSGTAEAFF.